The entry that follows covers one T cell receptor beta chain sequence. Compared with germline, one end of the junction differs, possibly owing to a read error. The sample is drawn from a study of glioma-infiltrating T cells. Germline lookup yields CDR1 MDHEN and CDR2 SYDVKM. This CDR3 comprises 12 residues. Amplification of TCR alpha and beta CDR3 regions from RNA used iRepertoire nested multiplex PCR. TCRdb fed the multiplex PCR reads into MiXCR, producing one record per CDR3 protein. The repertoire includes about 99,000 distinct CDR3 sequences, about 30% of them detected once, and 44% sits in the top ten.

The gene calls are TRBV28 and TRBJ1-1; D is unresolved. This sequence was found in a human donor with low-grade glioma or glioblastoma, undergoing nonglioma brain surgery, or in good health (not recorded which). The sample taken for sequencing was glioma tissue, nonneoplastic brain tissue, or PBMCs (not recorded which). CDR3 sequence (DNA): TGTGCCAGCAGTCAAATGGGCACTGAAGCTTCATTT. This codes for CASSQMGTEASF.